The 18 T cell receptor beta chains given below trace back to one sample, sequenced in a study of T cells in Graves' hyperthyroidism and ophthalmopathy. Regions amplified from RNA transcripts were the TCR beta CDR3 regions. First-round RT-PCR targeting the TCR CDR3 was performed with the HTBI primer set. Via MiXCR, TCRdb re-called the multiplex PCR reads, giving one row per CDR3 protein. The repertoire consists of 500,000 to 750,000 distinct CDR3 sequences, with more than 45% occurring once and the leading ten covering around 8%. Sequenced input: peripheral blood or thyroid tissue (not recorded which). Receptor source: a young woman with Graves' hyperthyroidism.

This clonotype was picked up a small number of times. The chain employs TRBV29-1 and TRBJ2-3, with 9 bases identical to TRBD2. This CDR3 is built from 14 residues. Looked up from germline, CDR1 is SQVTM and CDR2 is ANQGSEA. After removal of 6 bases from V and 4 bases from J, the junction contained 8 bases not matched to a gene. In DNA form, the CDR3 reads TGCAGCGTGCGAGGGAGCGGGAGGTCAGATACGCAGTATTTT. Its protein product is CSVRGSGRSDTQYF.

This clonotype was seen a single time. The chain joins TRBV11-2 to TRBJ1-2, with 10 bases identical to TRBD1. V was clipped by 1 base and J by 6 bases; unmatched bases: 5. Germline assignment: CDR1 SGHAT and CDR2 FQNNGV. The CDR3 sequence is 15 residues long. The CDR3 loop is CASSLGDRGIHGYTF. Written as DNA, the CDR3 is TGTGCCAGCAGCTTAGGGGACAGGGGTATTCATGGCTACACCTTC.

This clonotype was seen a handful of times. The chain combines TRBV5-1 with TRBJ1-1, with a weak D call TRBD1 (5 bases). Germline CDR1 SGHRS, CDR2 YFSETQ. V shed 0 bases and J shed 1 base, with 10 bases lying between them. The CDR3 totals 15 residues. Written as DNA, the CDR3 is TGCGCCAGCAGCTTGGACGGGACTGAGAACACTGAAGCTTTCTTT. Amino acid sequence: CASSLDGTENTEAFF. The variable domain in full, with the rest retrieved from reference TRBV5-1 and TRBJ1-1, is KAGVTQTPRYLIKTRGQQVTLSCSPISGHRSVSWYQQTPGQGLQFLFEYFSETQRNKGNFPGRFSGRQFSNSRSEMNVSTLELGDSALYLCASSLDGTENTEAFFGQGTRLTVV.

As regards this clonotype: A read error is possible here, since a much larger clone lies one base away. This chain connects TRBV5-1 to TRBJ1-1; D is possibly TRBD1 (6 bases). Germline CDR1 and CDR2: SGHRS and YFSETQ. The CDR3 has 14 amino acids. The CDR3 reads CASSLPPRDTEAFF. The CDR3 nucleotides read TGCGCCAGCAGCTTGCCACCCCGGGACACCGAAGCTTTCTTT.

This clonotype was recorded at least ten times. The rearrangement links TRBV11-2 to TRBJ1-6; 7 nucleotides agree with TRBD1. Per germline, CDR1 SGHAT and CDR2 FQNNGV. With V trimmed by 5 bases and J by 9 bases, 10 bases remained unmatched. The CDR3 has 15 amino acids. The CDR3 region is CASSRSGTESSPLHF. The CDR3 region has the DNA TGTGCCAGCAGCCGATCCGGGACAGAGAGTTCACCCCTCCACTTT.

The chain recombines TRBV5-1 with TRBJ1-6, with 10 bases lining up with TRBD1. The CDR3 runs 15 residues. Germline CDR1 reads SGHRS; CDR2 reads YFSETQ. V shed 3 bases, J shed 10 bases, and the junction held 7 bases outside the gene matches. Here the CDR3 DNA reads TGCGCCAGCAGCTACGGACAGGGGGAAAGATCACCCCTCCACTTT. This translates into CASSYGQGERSPLHF.

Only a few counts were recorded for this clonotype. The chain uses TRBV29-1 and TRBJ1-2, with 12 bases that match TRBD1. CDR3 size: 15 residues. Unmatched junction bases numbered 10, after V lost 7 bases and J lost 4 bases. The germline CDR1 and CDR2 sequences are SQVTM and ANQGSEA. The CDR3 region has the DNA TGCAGCGACCGGGACAGGGGGCTTGCCGGCTATGGCTACACCTTC. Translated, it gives CSDRDRGLAGYGYTF.

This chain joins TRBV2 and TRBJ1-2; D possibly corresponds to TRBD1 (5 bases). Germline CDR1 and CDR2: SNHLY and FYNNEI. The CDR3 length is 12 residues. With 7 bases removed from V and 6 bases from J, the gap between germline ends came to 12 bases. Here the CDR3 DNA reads TGTGCCAGCAATCTCGGGGCGGATGGCTACACCTTC. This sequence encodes CASNLGADGYTF.

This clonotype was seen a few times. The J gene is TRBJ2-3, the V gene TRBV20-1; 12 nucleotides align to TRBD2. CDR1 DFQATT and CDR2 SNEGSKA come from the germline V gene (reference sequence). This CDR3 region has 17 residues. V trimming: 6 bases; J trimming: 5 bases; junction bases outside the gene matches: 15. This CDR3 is CSAQPASGRAVLDTQYF. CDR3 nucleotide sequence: TGCAGTGCGCAACCGGCTAGCGGGAGGGCGGTGCTAGATACGCAGTATTTT.

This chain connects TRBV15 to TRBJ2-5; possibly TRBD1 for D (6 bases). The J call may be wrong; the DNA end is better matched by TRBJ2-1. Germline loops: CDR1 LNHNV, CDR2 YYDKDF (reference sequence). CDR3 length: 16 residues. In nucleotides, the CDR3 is TGTGCCACCAGCAGAGATATAACAGGGTGGGACAATGAGCAGTTCTTC. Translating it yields CATSRDITGWDNEQFF.

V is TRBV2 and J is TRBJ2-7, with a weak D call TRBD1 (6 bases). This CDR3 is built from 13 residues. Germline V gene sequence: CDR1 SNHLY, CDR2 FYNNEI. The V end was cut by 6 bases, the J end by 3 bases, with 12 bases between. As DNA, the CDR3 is TGTGCCAGCAGGGGGGCAGGGAACTACGAGCAGTACTTC. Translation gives CASRGAGNYEQYF. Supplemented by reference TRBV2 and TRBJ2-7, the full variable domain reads EPEVTQTPSHQVTQMGQEVILRCVPISNHLYFYWYRQILGQKVEFLVSFYNNEISEKSEIFDDQFSVERPDGSNFTLKIRSTKLEDSAMYFCASRGAGNYEQYFGPGTRLTVT.

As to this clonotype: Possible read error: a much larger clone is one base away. This CDR3 is CAGRPGTSGNEQYF. The DNA for the CDR3 is TGTGCCGGTAGACCGGGGACTAGCGGGAACGAGCAGTACTTC. The chain has TRBV19 and TRBJ2-7, with TRBD2 identical over 13 bases. This CDR3 spans 14 amino acids. Germline CDR1 and CDR2: LNHDA and SQIVND (reference sequence).

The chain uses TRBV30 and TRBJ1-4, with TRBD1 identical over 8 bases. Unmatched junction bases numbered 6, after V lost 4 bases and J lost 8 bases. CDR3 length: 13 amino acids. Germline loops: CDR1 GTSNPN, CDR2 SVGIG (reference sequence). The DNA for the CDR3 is TGTGCCTGGAAAGTGACAGGGGACGAAAAACTGTTTTTT. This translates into CAWKVTGDEKLFF.

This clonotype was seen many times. The DNA for the CDR3 is TGCAGCGTGGGGGACAGGAACTATGGCTACACCTTC. Its protein product is CSVGDRNYGYTF. This rearrangement joins TRBV29-1 to TRBJ1-2, with 8 bases identical to TRBD1. Trimming at V came to 6 bases and at J to 2 bases, leaving 2 bases not matched to a gene. Germline V gives CDR1 SQVTM, CDR2 ANQGSEA. This CDR3 has 12 residues.

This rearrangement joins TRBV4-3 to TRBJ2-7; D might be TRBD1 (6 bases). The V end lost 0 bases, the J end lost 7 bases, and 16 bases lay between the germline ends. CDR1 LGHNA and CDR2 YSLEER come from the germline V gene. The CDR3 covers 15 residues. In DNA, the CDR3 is TGCGCCAGCAGCCAAGAAATGGGGGCTATGAGGGAGCAGTACTTC. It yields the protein CASSQEMGAMREQYF.

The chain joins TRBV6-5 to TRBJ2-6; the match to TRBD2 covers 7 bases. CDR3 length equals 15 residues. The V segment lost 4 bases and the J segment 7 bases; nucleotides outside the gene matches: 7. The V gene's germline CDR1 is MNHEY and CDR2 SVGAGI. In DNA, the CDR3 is TGTGCCAGCAGTTGGCCGCAGACTAGCGCCAACGTCCTGACTTTC. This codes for CASSWPQTSANVLTF.

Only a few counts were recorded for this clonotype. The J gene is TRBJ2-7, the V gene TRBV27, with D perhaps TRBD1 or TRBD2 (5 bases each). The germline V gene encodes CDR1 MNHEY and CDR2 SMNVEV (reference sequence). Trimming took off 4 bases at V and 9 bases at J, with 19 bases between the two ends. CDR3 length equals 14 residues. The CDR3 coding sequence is TGTGCCAGCAGTTCGGCATGGGACCCCGGCCGGCAGTACTTC. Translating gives CASSSAWDPGRQYF.

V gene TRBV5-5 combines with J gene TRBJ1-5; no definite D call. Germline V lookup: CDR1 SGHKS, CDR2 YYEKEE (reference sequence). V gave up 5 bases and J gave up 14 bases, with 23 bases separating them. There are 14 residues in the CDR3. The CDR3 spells CASSYGGSVSYEHF. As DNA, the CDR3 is TGTGCCAGCAGTTACGGCGGGAGCGTCTCCTACGAGCATTTT. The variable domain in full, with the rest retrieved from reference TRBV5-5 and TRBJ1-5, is DAGVTQSPTHLIKTRGQQVTLRCSPISGHKSVSWYQQVLGQGPQFIFQYYEKEERGRGNFPDRFSARQFPNYSSELNVNALLLGDSALYLCASSYGGSVSYEHFGDGTRLSIL.